The clone carrying this T cell receptor (beta chain) was detected many times. Its specificity is unknown. Hyperthyroidism was newly diagnosed in patients aged 18 to 65 (duration under 2 months). Any patient presenting with uncontrolled infection, other autoimmune disease, pregnancy or lactation was left out. Diagnosing involved the use of clinical symptoms, serum thyroxine and TRAb, thyroid ultrasound and orbital computed tomography. These data belong to a study of T cells in Graves' hyperthyroidism and ophthalmopathy. Overall study results and limits: The model foresaw ophthalmopathy a median around 6.8 months prior to onset.

Trimming took off 2 bases at V and 4 bases at J, with 9 bases between the two ends. Germline V gene lookup returns CDR1 MNHNY and CDR2 SVGAGI (reference sequence). The CDR3 totals 14 residues. RNA transcripts were the template for amplifying TCR beta CDR3 regions. When the TCR CDR3 underwent first-round RT-PCR, the HTBI primer set was used. TCRdb passed the multiplex PCR reads through MiXCR, listing each CDR3 protein once. The sample has about 610,000 distinct CDR3 sequences, about 45% seen once. Sequences were obtained from peripheral blood or thyroid tissue (not recorded which). This chain uses TRBV6-6 with TRBJ1-5; D may be TRBD1 (5 bases). This receptor was taken from a young woman with Graves' hyperthyroidism. As DNA, the CDR3 is TGTGCCAGCAGTTACGGGACGGAGAATCAGCCCCAGCATTTT. Translated: CASSYGTENQPQHF.